The T cell receptor beta chain under discussion was sequenced for a study of T-cell memory formation after mild COVID-19. The study's findings and limits: Clones that shrank (day 15 to 85) were balanced CD4/CD8, whereas later expanders leaned CD4+. Contracting CD8+ clones were enriched in EMRA, CD4+ mainly in CM and EM.

From germline, CDR1 is MNHEY and CDR2 SVGAGI. This CDR3 contains 15 residues. V gave up 2 bases and J gave up 0 bases; unmatched junction bases: 2. Constant-segment primers and 5'RACE yielded cDNA libraries for TCR alpha and TCR beta, each carrying sample barcodes and UMIs. TCRdb reprocessed the 5' RACE reads with MiXCR, giving one entry per CDR3 protein. Here the sample spans 450,000 or so distinct CDR3 sequences, nearly 25% being singletons. Concerning this clonotype itself: Antigen: not known.

Material for sequencing was PBMCs or a T cell subset sorted from them (not recorded which). The chain carries TRBV6-5 and TRBJ2-3; 7 nucleotides match TRBD2. The TCR originated in an adult woman who had mild COVID-19 (a few samples of this study predate the infection). Cell type and time point are not known. The CDR3 sequence is CASSYVGGSTDTQYF. Written as DNA, the CDR3 is TGTGCCAGCAGTTACGTGGGGGGGAGCACAGATACGCAGTATTTT.